The 24 T cell receptor beta chains below all came from one sample that was sequenced in a study of cytotoxic CD8 clonotypes in ibrutinib-treated CLL. The data were produced by immunoSEQ multiplex PCR, yet TCRdb's version contains in-frame clones alone and is incomplete. The profile covers about 45,000 clones, with just over 65% appearing a single time and 20% to 25% taken by the ten largest. This specimen was PBMCs, taken after 24 months of ibrutinib treatment. These receptors were collected from a human donor with chronic lymphocytic leukemia.

The gene calls are TRBV28 and TRBJ2-7; no clear D gene. V lost 3 bases to trimming and J lost 4 bases, with 13 bases between them. Germline CDR1 reads MDHEN; CDR2 reads SYDVKM. This CDR3 region has 14 residues. CDR3 protein: CASSFNAPPYEQYF. The CDR3 DNA is TGTGCCAGCAGTTTTAATGCCCCACCTTACGAGCAGTACTTC.

The V and J genes are TRBV27 and TRBJ2-1, with a weak D call TRBD2 (6 bases). Trimming left V 5 bases short and J 3 bases short, with 20 bases between. CDR1 and CDR2 from the germline V gene are MNHEY and SMNVEV (reference sequence). The CDR3 runs 17 residues. DNA for the CDR3: TGTGCCAGCAGTCCTACCGGGTTAACGGGGGTCTACAATGAGCAGTTCTTC. The encoded protein is CASSPTGLTGVYNEQFF.

Only a few counts were recorded for this clone. This chain uses TRBV30 with TRBJ1-4; 7 nucleotides line up with TRBD1. The CDR3 consists of 13 residues. CDR1 is GTSNPN and CDR2 is SVGIG in the germline V gene (reference sequence). J gave up 8 bases and V 0 bases, and 3 bases lay outside the gene matches. This CDR3 reads CAWSVDRAEKLFF. CDR3 nucleotide sequence: TGTGCCTGGAGTGTAGACAGGGCCGAAAAACTGTTTTTT.

The rearrangement links TRBV14 to TRBJ1-5; D might be TRBD1 (6 bases). The CDR3 contains 12 residues. V lost 9 bases and J 7 bases, leaving 13 bases between the germline ends. Germline V gene data show CDR1 as SGHDN and CDR2 as FVKESK. The CDR3 sequence is CARDRSHQPQHF. DNA for the CDR3: TGTGCCAGAGACAGGTCGCACCAGCCCCAGCATTTT.

J is TRBJ2-1 and V is TRBV18; D might be TRBD2 (7 bases). Germline loops: CDR1 KGHSH, CDR2 LQKENI. V was clipped by 6 bases and J by 10 bases, with 13 bases between them. The CDR3 totals 12 residues. The CDR3 region is CASSPGGREQFF. As DNA, the CDR3 is TGTGCCAGCTCCCCCGGGGGGCGCGAGCAGTTCTTC.

The genes are TRBV11-2 and TRBJ2-3; D is undetermined. The V and J ends lost 5 bases and 6 bases respectively, with 6 bases between them. Germline V CDR1 and CDR2: SGHAT, FQNNGV. The CDR3 contains 11 residues. The CDR3 reads CASSQADTQYF. CDR3 nucleotides: TGTGCCAGCAGCCAGGCCGATACGCAGTATTTT.

The chain uses TRBV29-1 and TRBJ2-1; 9 nucleotides match TRBD2. V was pared by 4 bases and J by 1 base, with 8 bases of the junction left unmatched. This CDR3 is 16 amino acids long. The germline V gene encodes CDR1 SQVTM and CDR2 ANQGSEA. The CDR3 region has the DNA TGCAGCGTTGGCGGTAGCGGGAGAAGGTCCTACAATGAGCAGTTCTTC. As protein: CSVGGSGRRSYNEQFF.

V usage is TRBV6-5 and J usage is TRBJ2-1, with D perhaps matching TRBD2 (6 bases). The V end was cut by 8 bases, the J end by 7 bases, with 18 bases between. In germline, CDR1 is MNHEY, CDR2 SVGAGI. CDR3 size: 14 residues. The CDR3 reads CASYKTGTGNEQFF. The CDR3 DNA is TGTGCCAGCTATAAGACGGGGACTGGAAATGAGCAGTTCTTC.

The chain employs TRBV19 and TRBJ1-2, with D maybe TRBD1 (5 bases). CDR1 and CDR2 from the germline V gene are LNHDA and SQIVND (reference sequence). This CDR3 contains 15 residues. V lost 8 bases to trimming and J lost 6 bases, with 22 bases between them. The CDR3 protein is CASSLGGGTPDGYTF. The CDR3 bases are TGTGCCAGTTCCTTGGGAGGCGGGACCCCGGATGGCTACACCTTC. The full variable domain, its missing parts supplied by reference TRBV19 and TRBJ1-2, is DGGITQSPKYLFRKEGQNVTLSCEQNLNHDAMYWYRQDPGQGLRLIYYSQIVNDFQKGDIAEGYSVSREKKESFPLTVTSAQKNPTAFYLCASSLGGGTPDGYTFGSGTRLTVV.

The chain has TRBV13 and TRBJ2-3; TRBD1 is a possible D gene (7 bases). The germline gives CDR1 PRHDT, CDR2 FYEKMQ (reference sequence). The CDR3 has 16 amino acids. The germline V and J ends were trimmed by 5 bases and 2 bases, with 17 bases remaining between them. CDR3 DNA: TGTGCCAGCAGCCCGGGTGGAGGGGGCTTCACAGATACGCAGTATTTT. Protein sequence: CASSPGGGGFTDTQYF.

As to this clone: Germline and junction disagree at one end, which may indicate a read error. This chain links TRBV7-3 with TRBJ2-3; a weak D match, TRBD1 (6 bases). Per the germline V gene, CDR1 is SGHTA and CDR2 is FQGTGA. CDR3 length: 14 residues. In DNA, the CDR3 is TGTGCCAGCAGCTTAAGCCCTGGACAGTCGGGCGTAACTTTT. Its translation is CASSLSPGQSGVTF.

The chain joins TRBV19 to TRBJ1-5, with D perhaps matching TRBD1 (5 bases). CDR3 length: 15 amino acids. Deletions cut 3 bases from V and 0 bases from J, with 9 bases between. Germline loops: CDR1 LNHDA, CDR2 SQIVND (reference sequence). In DNA, the CDR3 is TGTGCCAGTAGTATCGGGGGAAGTAGCAATCAGCCCCAGCATTTT. Protein product: CASSIGGSSNQPQHF.

This chain connects TRBV19 to TRBJ2-1; weak D call: TRBD2 (5 bases). Germline CDR1 is LNHDA and CDR2 is SQIVND (reference sequence). The CDR3 length is 16 residues. V dropped 0 bases and J dropped 8 bases, with 17 bases sitting between them. CDR3 DNA sequence: TGTGCCAGTAGTATAGAGACTATCCGAGGGTTGGATGAGCAGTTCTTC. It encodes CASSIETIRGLDEQFF.

The chain employs TRBV7-6 and TRBJ2-7; a possible D gene is TRBD1 (5 bases). This CDR3 is built from 19 residues. V lost 0 bases and J 4 bases, leaving 25 bases between the germline ends. CDR1 and CDR2 (germline): SGHVS, FNYEAQ. CDR3 amino acids: CASSLAHRVETTEIYEQYF. The CDR3 DNA sequence: TGTGCCAGCAGCTTAGCACACCGCGTTGAGACGACAGAGATTTACGAGCAGTACTTC. Looking up the rest from reference TRBV7-6 and TRBJ2-7 gives the full variable domain: GAGVSQSPRYKVTKRGQDVALRCDPISGHVSLYWYRQALGQGPEFLTYFNYEAQQDKSGLPNDRFSAERPEGSISTLTIQRTEQRDSAMYRCASSLAHRVETTEIYEQYFGPGTRLTVT.

This clone has just a few counts. The chain is built from TRBV30 and TRBJ1-4; D perhaps matches TRBD1 (5 bases). The V end lost 2 bases, the J end lost 4 bases, and 14 bases lay between the germline ends. CDR3 length equals 15 residues. The germline V gene encodes CDR1 GTSNPN and CDR2 SVGIG (reference sequence). CDR3 region: CAWSPVGHHNEKLFF. The CDR3, as DNA: TGTGCCTGGAGTCCCGTGGGGCACCATAATGAAAAACTGTTTTTT.

The J gene is TRBJ2-1, the V gene TRBV10-2, with 16 nucleotides matching TRBD2. Germline values: CDR1 WSHSY, CDR2 SAAADI. The CDR3 has 17 residues. V lost 6 bases to trimming and J lost 6 bases; unmatched junction nucleotides: 8. The CDR3 loop reads CASRPGTSGRGSNEQFF. CDR3 bases: TGCGCCAGCAGGCCCGGGACTAGCGGGAGGGGTTCCAATGAGCAGTTCTTC.

The CDR3 nucleotides read TGTGCTGCGGGTTTGGATCCCACAGATACGCAGTATTTT. The encoded protein is CAAGLDPTDTQYF. The chain employs TRBV9 and TRBJ2-3; D possibly corresponds to TRBD2 (5 bases). The CDR3 contains 13 residues. Germline V CDR1 and CDR2: SGDLS, YYNGEE. The full variable domain, rest sourced from reference TRBV9 and TRBJ2-3, is DSGVTQTPKHLITATGQRVTLRCSPRSGDLSVYWYQQSLDQGLQFLIQYYNGEERAKGNILERFSAQQFPDLHSELNLSSLELGDSALYFCAAGLDPTDTQYFGPGTRLTVL.

This clone was seen only a few times. The genes are TRBV18 and TRBJ2-5, with a tentative D call TRBD2 (5 bases). The CDR3 is 13 residues long. Germline V gene data show CDR1 as KGHSH and CDR2 as LQKENI. Trimming took off 3 bases at V and 5 bases at J, with 10 bases between the two ends. CDR3 region: CASSPWGEETQYF. CDR3 DNA: TGTGCCAGCTCACCGTGGGGAGAGGAGACCCAGTACTTC.

The sample holds a few counts of this clone. The chain uses TRBV6-4 and TRBJ1-1; D call uncertain. The CDR3 runs to 14 residues. Trimming left V 4 bases short and J 2 bases short, with 11 bases between. Germline loops: CDR1 MRHNA, CDR2 SNTAGT. CDR3 sequence (DNA): TGTGCCAGCAGTGTTCCGGGGATAAACACTGAAGCTTTCTTT. Encoded protein: CASSVPGINTEAFF.

Written as DNA, the CDR3 is TGTGCCAGCGGGGAGGGGGCCAATCAGCCCCAGCATTTT. Amino acid sequence: CASGEGANQPQHF. V gene TRBV10-3 combines with J gene TRBJ1-5; 7 nucleotides match TRBD1. V shed 10 bases, J shed 3 bases, and the junction held 6 bases outside the gene matches. The CDR3 runs 13 residues. Per the germline V gene, CDR1 is ENHRY and CDR2 is SYGVKD.

This clone was counted a few times. The rearrangement links TRBV18 to TRBJ1-5; D is possibly TRBD1 (5 bases). The CDR3 extends over 13 amino acids. The V gene's germline CDR1 is KGHSH and CDR2 LQKENI. V was pared by 5 bases and J by 6 bases, with 11 bases between. The CDR3 DNA reads TGTGCCAGCTCATCCGGGGCCACTCAGCCCCAGCATTTT. This sequence encodes CASSSGATQPQHF.

This clone appeared a single time. This chain joins TRBV4-2 and TRBJ1-2; 8 nucleotides align to TRBD1. V was clipped by 4 bases and J by 4 bases; unmatched bases: 8. The CDR3 has 15 amino acids. Looked up from germline, CDR1 is LGHNA and CDR2 is YNFKEQ. CDR3 amino acids: CASSLSGTGSYGYTF. CDR3 in DNA: TGTGCCAGCAGCCTTTCCGGGACAGGATCCTATGGCTACACCTTC.

The chain uses TRBV28 and TRBJ2-4; perhaps TRBD1 as D (5 bases). Germline V gives CDR1 MDHEN, CDR2 SYDVKM. The CDR3 runs to 16 residues. With 6 bases removed from V and 0 bases from J, the gap between germline ends came to 15 bases. CDR3 DNA sequence: TGTGCCAGCAGGCGGTTAGGGGATATAGCCAAAAACATTCAGTACTTC. It yields the protein CASRRLGDIAKNIQYF. The full variable domain, with the rest looked up from reference TRBV28 and TRBJ2-4, is DVKVTQSSRYLVKRTGEKVFLECVQDMDHENMFWYRQDPGLGLRLIYFSYDVKMKEKGDIPEGYSVSREKKERFSLILESASTNQTSMYLCASRRLGDIAKNIQYFGAGTRLSVL.

The rearrangement links TRBV5-1 to TRBJ2-1; D is possibly TRBD1 (5 bases). Trimming cost V 0 bases and J 0 bases, with 7 bases left between them. This CDR3 spans 15 amino acids. Looked up from germline, CDR1 is SGHRS and CDR2 is YFSETQ. The CDR3 is CASSLGGSSYNEQFF. For the CDR3, the DNA is TGCGCCAGCAGCTTGGGGGGCAGCTCCTACAATGAGCAGTTCTTC. Supplemented by reference TRBV5-1 and TRBJ2-1, the full variable domain reads KAGVTQTPRYLIKTRGQQVTLSCSPISGHRSVSWYQQTPGQGLQFLFEYFSETQRNKGNFPGRFSGRQFSNSRSEMNVSTLELGDSALYLCASSLGGSSYNEQFFGPGTRLTVL.